This entry concerns a single T cell receptor (beta chain). The antigen remains undetermined. Both 60 Vbeta primers and 13 Jbeta primers went into the PCR. In the authors' workflow: Around 11 million shared chains were among roughly 81 million unique TCR beta chains counted in a later analysis. Clones were sequenced by immunoSEQ multiplex PCR, and TCRdb holds only the in-frame ones, with some missing. D and trimming were read from the DNA, whereas the V and J calls and clone size are those reported in that table. This listing includes approximately 110,000 clones. The data derive from a study of cytomegalovirus exposure and HLA in healthy donors. The germline CDR1 and CDR2 sequences are SQVTM and ANQGSEA. There are 17 residues in the CDR3. With 0 bases clipped from V and 2 bases from J, the junction kept 6 bases outside the gene matches. Regarding the study as a whole: Later examination showed HLA-associated TCR beta chains had greater clonal expansion than equally common others. Sequencing depth across donors, presence/absence analyses assumed, was roughly uniform. A prior analysis recorded that most TCR beta V segments were productive about 90% or about 30% of the time.

Material: PBMCs. The chain has TRBV29-1 and TRBJ2-3; 12 bases line up with TRBD2. The receptor comes from a man aged 18 to 29 in good health and CMV-seronegative. CDR3 sequence (DNA): TGCAGCGTTGAAGATCCAACTAGCGGGAGGCCCACAGATACGCAGTATTTT. This gives the protein CSVEDPTSGRPTDTQYF.